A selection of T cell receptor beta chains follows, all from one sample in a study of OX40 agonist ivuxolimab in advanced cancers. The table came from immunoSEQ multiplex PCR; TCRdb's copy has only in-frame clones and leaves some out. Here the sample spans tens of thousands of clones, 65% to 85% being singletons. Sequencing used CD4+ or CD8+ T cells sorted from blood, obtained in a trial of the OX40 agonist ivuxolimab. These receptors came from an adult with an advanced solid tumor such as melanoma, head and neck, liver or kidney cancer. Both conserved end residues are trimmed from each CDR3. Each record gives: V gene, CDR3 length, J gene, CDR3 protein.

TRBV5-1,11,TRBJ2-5,ASTTFPGETQY
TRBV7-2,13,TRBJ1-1,ASSSYDIGESGAF
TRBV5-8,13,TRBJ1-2,ASSEYFGGVESYT
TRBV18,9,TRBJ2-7,ASSYGDEQY
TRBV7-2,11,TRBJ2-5,ASSLAPRETQY
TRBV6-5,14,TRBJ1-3,ASSYSGTGAGNTIY
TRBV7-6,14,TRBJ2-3,ASSPGTSPSTDTQY
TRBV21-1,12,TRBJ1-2,ASSKVPQNYGYT
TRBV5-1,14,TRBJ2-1,ASSLASGLYHNEQF
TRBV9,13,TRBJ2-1,ASSPGGPSYNEQF
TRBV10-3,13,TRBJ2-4,AISESGEAKNIQY
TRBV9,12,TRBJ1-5,ASSSSQGNQPQH
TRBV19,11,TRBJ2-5,ASSISREETQY
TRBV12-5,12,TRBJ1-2,ASGLIGQPYGYT
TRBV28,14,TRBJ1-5,ASSPRVVWRNQPQH
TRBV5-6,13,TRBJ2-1,ASSLGQFTYNEQF
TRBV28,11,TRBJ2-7,ASSPGLAGSLY